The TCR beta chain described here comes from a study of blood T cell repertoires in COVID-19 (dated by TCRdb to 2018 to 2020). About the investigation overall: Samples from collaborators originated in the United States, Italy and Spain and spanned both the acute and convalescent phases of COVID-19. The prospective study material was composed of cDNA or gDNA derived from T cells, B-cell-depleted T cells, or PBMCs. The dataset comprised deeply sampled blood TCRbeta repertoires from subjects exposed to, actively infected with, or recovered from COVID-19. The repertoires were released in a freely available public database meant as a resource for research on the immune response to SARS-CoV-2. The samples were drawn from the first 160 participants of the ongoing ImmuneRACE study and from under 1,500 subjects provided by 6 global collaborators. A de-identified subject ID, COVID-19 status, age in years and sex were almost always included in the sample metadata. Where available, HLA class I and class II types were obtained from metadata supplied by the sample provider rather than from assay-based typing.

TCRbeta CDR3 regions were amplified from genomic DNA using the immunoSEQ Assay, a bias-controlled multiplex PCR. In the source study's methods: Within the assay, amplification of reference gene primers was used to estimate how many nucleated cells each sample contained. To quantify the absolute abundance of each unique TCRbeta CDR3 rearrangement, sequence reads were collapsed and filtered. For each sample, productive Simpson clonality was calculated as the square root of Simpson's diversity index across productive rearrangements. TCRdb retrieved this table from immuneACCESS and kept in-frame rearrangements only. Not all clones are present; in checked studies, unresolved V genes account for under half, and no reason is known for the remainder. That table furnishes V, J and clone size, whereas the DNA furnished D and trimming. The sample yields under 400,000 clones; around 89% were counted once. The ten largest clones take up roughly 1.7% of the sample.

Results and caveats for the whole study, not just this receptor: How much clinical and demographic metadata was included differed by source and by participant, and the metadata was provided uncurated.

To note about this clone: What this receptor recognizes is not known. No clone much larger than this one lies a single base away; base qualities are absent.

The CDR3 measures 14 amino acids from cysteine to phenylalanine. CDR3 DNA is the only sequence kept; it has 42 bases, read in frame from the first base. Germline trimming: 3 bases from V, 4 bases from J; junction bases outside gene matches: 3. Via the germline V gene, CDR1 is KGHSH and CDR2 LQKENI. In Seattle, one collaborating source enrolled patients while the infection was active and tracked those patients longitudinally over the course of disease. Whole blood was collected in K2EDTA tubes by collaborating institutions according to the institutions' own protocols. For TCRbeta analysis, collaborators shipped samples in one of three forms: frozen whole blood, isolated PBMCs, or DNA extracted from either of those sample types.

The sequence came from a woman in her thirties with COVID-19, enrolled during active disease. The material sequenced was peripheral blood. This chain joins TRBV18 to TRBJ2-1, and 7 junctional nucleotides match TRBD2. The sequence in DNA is TGTGCCAGCTCACCGAGCGGGGTGTACAATGAGCAGTTCTTC. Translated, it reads CASSPSGVYNEQFF.